A selection of T cell receptor beta chains follows, all from one sample in a study of CXCR3-negative and CXCR3-positive naive CD8 T cells. TCRdb re-called the 5' RACE reads and gives one entry per CDR3 protein, without DNA. Here the sample table reports about 60,000 distinct CDR3 sequences. What was sequenced was naive CXCR3+ CD8+ T cells from blood. These receptors were collected from a human donor in good health. Some clones in this sample may be carry-over from other donors' samples. CDR3s include the opening cysteine and the closing phenylalanine or tryptophan.

j_gene	v_gene	CDR3aa
TRBJ1-5	TRBV7-9	CASSLIQGGNQPQHF
TRBJ2-3	TRBV7-9	CASSLDLFWTSGTDTQYF
TRBJ2-3	TRBV6-2/TRBV6-3	CASSPGTSGPTDTQYF
TRBJ1-2	TRBV7-9	CASSSTGPTNYGYTF
TRBJ2-7	TRBV29-1	CSVVTDRGYEQYF
TRBJ1-1	TRBV6-4	CASSDSSENTEAFF
TRBJ2-3	TRBV5-1	CASSLERDSVTDTQYF
TRBJ2-5	TRBV7-6	CASSLGDMQETQYF
TRBJ1-4	TRBV28	CASSLPPGRVGDEKLFF
TRBJ2-7	TRBV12-3/TRBV12-4	CASTTTGSYEQYF
TRBJ2-1	TRBV29-1	CSVAGVVRDNEQFF
TRBJ2-1	TRBV19	CASSPGTGVHNEQFF
TRBJ2-3	TRBV3-1	CASSQDTRTPLSDTDTQYF
TRBJ2-5	TRBV9	CASSPSTETQYF
TRBJ2-1	TRBV20-1	CSARVAGRDEQFF
TRBJ2-5	TRBV7-2	CASSWGRTPETQYF